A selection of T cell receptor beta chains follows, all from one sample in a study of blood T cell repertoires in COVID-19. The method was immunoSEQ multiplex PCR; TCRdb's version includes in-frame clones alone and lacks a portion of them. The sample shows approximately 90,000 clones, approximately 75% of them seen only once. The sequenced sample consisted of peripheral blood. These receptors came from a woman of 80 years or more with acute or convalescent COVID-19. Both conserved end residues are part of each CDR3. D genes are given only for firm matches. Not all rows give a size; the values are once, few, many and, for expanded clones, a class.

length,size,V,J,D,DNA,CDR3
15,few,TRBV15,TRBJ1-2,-,TGTGCCACCAGCACCCCCGGACAGTTATACTATGGCTACACCTTC,CATSTPGQLYYGYTF
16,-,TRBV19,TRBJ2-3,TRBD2,TGTGCCAGTAGTATAGGTCGCGGGGGAAACACAGATACGCAGTATTTT,CASSIGRGGNTDTQYF
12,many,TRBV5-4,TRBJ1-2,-,TGTGCCAGCAGCACAGGGCGTGATGGCTACACCTTC,CASSTGRDGYTF
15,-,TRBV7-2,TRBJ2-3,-,TGTGCCAGCAGCTTAGAGGGTACATCTCGGGGTACGCAGTATTTT,CASSLEGTSRGTQYF
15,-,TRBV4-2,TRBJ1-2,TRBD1,TGTGCCAGCAGCCCCTTACAGGGGGCGGACTATGGCTACACCTTC,CASSPLQGADYGYTF
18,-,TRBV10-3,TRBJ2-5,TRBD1,TGTGCCATCAGTGATGGGGGGACAGGGAGCATCGGTCGAGAGACCCAGTACTTC,CAISDGGTGSIGRETQYF
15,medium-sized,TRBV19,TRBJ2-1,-,TGTGCCAGTAGGGGAGGCACCGCCGGCTACAATGAGCAGTTCTTC,CASRGGTAGYNEQFF
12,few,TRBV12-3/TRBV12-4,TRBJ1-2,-,TGTGCCAGCAGTTCCCAGGGAGGAGGCTACACCTTC,CASSSQGGGYTF
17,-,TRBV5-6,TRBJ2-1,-,TGTGCCAGCAGCGTTTATCTCTGGGGGAGGTCCTACAATGAGCAGTTCTTC,CASSVYLWGRSYNEQFF
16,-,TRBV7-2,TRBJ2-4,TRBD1,TGTGCCAGCAGTTACTTAAGGGGGCGAGGCCGAAACATTCAGTACTTC,CASSYLRGRGRNIQYF
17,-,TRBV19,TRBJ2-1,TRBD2,TGTGCCAGTAGTAGAGAACTGACTAGCGGGGTGAGTGGTGAGCAGTTCTTC,CASSRELTSGVSGEQFF
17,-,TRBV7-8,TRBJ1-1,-,TGTGCCAGCACCCGACGGAGGAGGGAATTTAGGGACACTGAAGCTTTCTTT,CASTRRRREFRDTEAFF
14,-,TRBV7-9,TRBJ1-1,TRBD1,TGTGCCAGCAGCCTCAATGGACAGGGCGCTGAAGCTTTCTTT,CASSLNGQGAEAFF
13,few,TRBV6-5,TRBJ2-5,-,TGTGCCAGCAGTTACCAGGACCAAGAGACCCAGTACTTC,CASSYQDQETQYF
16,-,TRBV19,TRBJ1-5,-,TGTGCCAGTAGTATAGCCCAAAGACAGATCAATCAGCCCCAGCATTTT,CASSIAQRQINQPQHF
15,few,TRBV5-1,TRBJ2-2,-,TGCGCCAGCAGCTTAGCCGGTTTGAACACCGGGGAGCTGTTTTTT,CASSLAGLNTGELFF
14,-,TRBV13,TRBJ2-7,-,TGTGCCAGCAGCTTAGGGGAGACCAACTACGAGCAGTACTTC,CASSLGETNYEQYF
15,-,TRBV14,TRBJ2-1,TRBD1,TGTGCCAGCAGCCGAGGACAGGGTCGCTACAATGAGCAGTTCTTC,CASSRGQGRYNEQFF
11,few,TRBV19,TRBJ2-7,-,TGTGCCACTTCTGCGGGCTACGAGCAGTACTTC,CATSAGYEQYF